These 7 T cell receptor beta chains share one sample of origin, sequenced in a study of blood T cell repertoires in COVID-19. Sequenced by immunoSEQ multiplex PCR; TCRdb stores in-frame clones only, minus some. Of about 180,000 clones listed, 60% to 80% are singletons. Sequencing used PBMCs or T cells enriched from blood (not recorded which). These receptor sequences come from a man in his sixties who had been exposed to COVID-19.

The rearrangement uses TRBV27 and TRBJ2-2; 8 nucleotides agree with TRBD2. Germline V gene sequence: CDR1 MNHEY, CDR2 SMNVEV (reference sequence). V lost 7 bases, J lost 4 bases, and 11 bases stayed unmatched. The CDR3 covers 16 residues. CDR3 bases: TGTGCCAGCACCTTATTCGGGACTAGGCCCACCGGGGAGCTGTTTTTT. Translating gives CASTLFGTRPTGELFF.

V gene TRBV29-1 combines with J gene TRBJ1-1; D gene ambiguous. The length of the CDR3 is 15 residues. Germline V CDR1 and CDR2: SQVTM, ANQGSEA. The V end lost 1 base, the J end lost 4 bases, and 16 bases lay between the germline ends. The CDR3 DNA sequence: TGCAGCGTTGAAGGGGCCCTTAAGGCGCCCACTGAAGCTTTCTTT. Its protein product is CSVEGALKAPTEAFF. Combining the CDR3 with reference TRBV29-1 and TRBJ1-1 gives the whole variable domain SAVISQKPSRDICQRGTSLTIQCQVDSQVTMMFWYRQQPGQSLTLIATANQGSEATYESGFVIDKFPISRPNLTFSTLTVSNMSPEDSSIYLCSVEGALKAPTEAFFGQGTRLTVV.

The chain links TRBV27 to TRBJ2-7; TRBD2 agrees at 7 bases. The CDR3 length is 11 residues. CDR1 and CDR2 (germline): MNHEY, SMNVEV (reference sequence). Trimming took 8 bases from V and 5 from J; bases not matched to a gene: 3. In DNA form, the CDR3 reads TGTGCCAGCGAACGGGGGGACGAGCAGTACTTC. Translation gives CASERGDEQYF.

V and J are TRBV28 and TRBJ2-2, with 12 bases identical to TRBD2. The CDR3 covers 16 residues. Germline assignment: CDR1 MDHEN and CDR2 SYDVKM. Trimming at V came to 3 bases and at J to 6 bases, leaving 5 bases not matched to a gene. The CDR3 region has the DNA TGTGCCAGCAGTTTGTTGACTAGCGGGAGTGCCGGGGAGCTGTTTTTT. Translating gives CASSLLTSGSAGELFF.

The gene calls are TRBV5-4 and TRBJ2-3; TRBD2 might be the D (6 bases). Germline V gene data show CDR1 as SGHNT and CDR2 as YYREEE (reference sequence). This CDR3 is built from 16 residues. Trimming shortened V by 4 bases and J by 1 base, and 16 bases separated the two germline ends. The CDR3 reads CASSPGLSRGTDTQYF. CDR3 DNA sequence: TGTGCCAGCAGCCCTGGACTATCGAGAGGCACAGATACGCAGTATTTT.

The chain employs TRBV5-1 and TRBJ2-2, with TRBD2 matching over 10 bases. There are 15 residues in the CDR3. J lost 2 bases, V lost 5 bases, and 3 bases had no gene match. The germline CDR1 and CDR2 sequences are SGHRS and YFSETQ. The CDR3 loop is CASSTSGVNTGELFF. The CDR3 DNA reads as TGCGCCAGCAGTACTAGCGGGGTAAACACCGGGGAGCTGTTTTTT.

V and J are TRBV11-2 and TRBJ1-3; D gene unclear. From germline, CDR1 is SGHAT and CDR2 FQNNGV. V was cut by 2 bases and J by 2 bases, with 7 bases left in between. The CDR3 has 14 residues. The DNA for the CDR3 is TGTGCCAGCAGCTTATCCGGGGCTGGAAACACCATATATTTT. Protein product: CASSLSGAGNTIYF.